The text below deals with one T cell receptor (beta chain). This clonotype came up once. The clone's antigen remains unknown. The input lacks base qualities; no much larger clone sits a single base away. A single read is weak support. The library came from PCR. This sample was sequenced with an Illumina HiSeq 2500. TCR libraries were prepared with molecular barcoding, using unique molecular identifiers to normalize TCRbeta repertoire quantification. TCRdb trimmed public reads at Q25 via fastp, called clones via MiXCR and kept in-frame beta chains. Each CDR3 protein appears once, grouped with its most common genes and DNA. The sample table records 25,000 to 30,000 distinct CDR3 sequences; roughly 19% of these occur just once. The ten largest clones represent 35% to 45% of the sample. CDR1 and CDR2 are drawn from the germline V gene (reference sequence): DFQATT, SNEGSKA. Trimming at the junction amounts to 3 bases on V and 6 bases on J, and the germline ends lie 3 bases apart. Its CDR3 holds 10 amino acids, cysteine through phenylalanine. Just CDR3 DNA is preserved here, 30 bases in frame from base 1.

The sample originates from a study of T-cell reconstitution after alpha-beta-depleted transplantation in children (dated by TCRdb to about 2016). A note on the overall study: Using TCR repertoire profiling, the study quantitatively followed how T-cell immune reconstitution unfolded in children after TCRalphabeta/CD19-depleted allogeneic hematopoietic cell transplantation. What the work shows at the level of the full study, not this receptor alone: The apparently early recovery of alphabetaT-cell counts about two months after transplant reportedly depended on only several hundred rapidly expanded clones that came from non-depleted graft cells. The high TCRbeta diversity at day 60 in some patients was ascribed to recipient T cells and intrathymic progenitors that had survived conditioning. The frequencies of hyperexpanded clones fell over the following months, and after one year, T-cell counts and TCRbeta diversity were mostly attributed to newly produced T cells.

In light of the paper, this sample's time point label describes: day 60 (about 2 months) after transplantation. The treatment or condition label of this sample denotes: allogeneic hematopoietic cell transplantation with graft depleted of TCRalphabeta T cells and CD19 B cells. The children who served as transplant recipients had been given grafts of TCRalphabeta/CD19-depleted allogeneic hematopoietic cells. The TCR originated in a male patient aged 2-9 years who had a stem cell transplant for acute lymphoblastic leukemia, so the T cells may come from the graft donor. The rearranged segments are TRBV20-1 and TRBJ1-5; no D gene is confidently identified. Sequences were derived from PBMCs, mostly from graft donor cells, sampled 60 days after TCRalphabeta/CD19-depleted stem cell transplant. The sequenced DNA is TGCAGTGCTAGTATTCAGCCCCAGCATTTT. Its translation reads: CSASIQPQHF.